This entry lists 6 T cell receptor beta chains sequenced from one sample in a study of blood T cells in healthy people across ages. PCR was performed a second time for roughly 6 to 12 cycles using a sample-barcoded 5' primer and a J-beta primer mix. TCRdb redid the calling of the 5' RACE reads with MiXCR, one entry per CDR3 protein. The sample lists 540,000 or so distinct CDR3 sequences, around half occurring once. The sequenced sample consisted of blood. The receptors were gathered from an elderly man in good health.

J is TRBJ1-1 and V is TRBV25-1; the D gene is possibly TRBD1 (6 bases). Trimming took off 6 bases at V and 5 bases at J, with 25 bases between the two ends. The CDR3 is 17 amino acids. The germline gives CDR1 MGHDK, CDR2 SYGVNS. CDR3 residues: CASSRPSGTSRGTEAFF. In nucleotides, the CDR3 is TGTGCCAGCAGCCGACCCAGCGGGACATCCCGAGGAACTGAAGCTTTCTTT.

The chain employs TRBV7-2 and TRBJ1-2; 7 positions agree with TRBD1. The junction had 9 bases not matched to a gene; V was cut back by 6 bases and J by 8 bases. CDR3 length: 13 residues. The germline V gene has CDR1 SGHTA and CDR2 FQGNSA. CDR3 residues: CASSDTGVGGYTF. The DNA of the CDR3 is TGTGCCAGCAGTGACACAGGGGTGGGCGGCTACACCTTC.

With regard to this clonotype: A much larger clone differs from this one at a single base, so this may be a read error. V usage is TRBV27 and J usage is TRBJ1-5; a possible D gene is TRBD1 (5 bases). The CDR3 loop spans 14 amino acids. Germline values: CDR1 MNHEY, CDR2 SMNVEV (reference sequence). CDR3 nucleotides: TGTACCAGCGCAGAATACCTGGGGGATCAGCCCCAGCATTTT. This encodes CTSAEYLGDQPQHF.

The genes are TRBV11-2 and TRBJ1-1; D gene ambiguous. The CDR3 length is 15 residues. V was trimmed by 5 bases and J by 0 bases, leaving 13 bases between them. Germline values: CDR1 SGHAT, CDR2 FQNNGV. This chain's CDR3 is CASSPRQNMNTEAFF. The CDR3 DNA reads as TGTGCCAGCAGCCCCCGCCAGAACATGAACACTGAAGCTTTCTTT. Based on the CDR3 plus reference TRBV11-2 and TRBJ1-1, the full variable domain is EAGVAQSPRYKIIEKRQSVAFWCNPISGHATLYWYQQILGQGPKLLIQFQNNGVVDDSQLPKDRFSAERLKGVDSTLKIQPAKLEDSAVYLCASSPRQNMNTEAFFGQGTRLTVV.

This clonotype has only a few counts. The CDR3 DNA reads as TGCGCCAGCAGCGGGACAGGGTACGCGCTCGACGAGCAGTACTTC. Its translation: CASSGTGYALDEQYF. The genes are TRBV5-1 and TRBJ2-7; 9 bases fit TRBD1. The ends lost 4 bases at V and 5 bases at J; junction bases unmatched: 10. This CDR3 spans 15 amino acids. Germline V lookup: CDR1 SGHRS, CDR2 YFSETQ.

At least ten counts were recorded for this clonotype. The chain employs TRBV6-5 and TRBJ1-5, with a tentative D call TRBD1 (5 bases). Trimming shortened V by 4 bases and J by 9 bases, and 25 bases separated the two germline ends. This CDR3 is built from 17 residues. CDR1 MNHEY and CDR2 SVGAGI come from the germline V gene. CDR3 in DNA: TGTGCCAGCAGTTCCTCATCAGACGGGGGGTTGTTTCCGCCCCAGCATTTT. It is translated as CASSSSSDGGLFPPQHF.